This TCR beta chain is from a study of beta chain features in type 1 diabetes. Expressed TCRB transcripts were sequenced, since all the RNA that had been isolated was reverse transcribed. The data were produced by immunoSEQ multiplex PCR, yet TCRdb's version contains in-frame clones alone and is incomplete. The sample shows under 300,000 clones, approximately 15% of them seen only once. The germline V gene has CDR1 GTSNPN and CDR2 SVGIG (reference sequence). V shed 3 bases and J 2 bases; nucleotides not matched to a gene: 2. The CDR3 is 16 amino acids. Heparinised blood was drawn once per donor, averaging approximately 100 mL. Each sorted fraction was over 95% pure. This clone has more than one count but fewer than ten. The antigen remains undetermined. Whole-study findings and limits: The study found moderately but significantly shorter TCRB CDR3s in all four CD4+ subsets of Type 1 diabetes patients.

The receptor was isolated from a young man with type 1 diabetes. Source material: naive CD4+ T cells from blood. The V and J genes are TRBV30 and TRBJ2-1, with 15 nucleotides matching TRBD2. The CDR3 reads CAWSGLAGGAYNEQFF. CDR3 in DNA: TGTGCCTGGAGCGGACTAGCGGGAGGGGCCTACAATGAGCAGTTCTTC.